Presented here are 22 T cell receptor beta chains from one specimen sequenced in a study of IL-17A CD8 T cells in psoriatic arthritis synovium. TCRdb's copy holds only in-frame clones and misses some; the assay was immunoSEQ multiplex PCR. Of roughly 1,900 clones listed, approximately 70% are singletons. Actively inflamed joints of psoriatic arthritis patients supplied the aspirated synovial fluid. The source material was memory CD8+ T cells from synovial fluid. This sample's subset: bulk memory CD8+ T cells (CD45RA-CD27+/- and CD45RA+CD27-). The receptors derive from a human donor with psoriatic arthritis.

The chain's CDR3 is CASSFPVRELFF. The CDR3 bases are TGTGCCAGCAGTTTCCCAGTGAGGGAGCTGTTTTTT. The chain links TRBV28 to TRBJ2-2; D is undetermined. Per germline, CDR1 MDHEN and CDR2 SYDVKM. The ends were cut back, 3 bases at V and 9 bases at J, with 8 bases in the middle. This CDR3 is built from 12 residues.

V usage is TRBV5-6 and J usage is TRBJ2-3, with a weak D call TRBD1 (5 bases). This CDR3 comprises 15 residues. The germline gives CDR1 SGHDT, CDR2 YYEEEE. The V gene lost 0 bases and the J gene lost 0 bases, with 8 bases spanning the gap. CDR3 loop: CASSLGQGSTDTQYF. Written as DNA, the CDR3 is TGTGCCAGCAGCTTGGGGCAGGGAAGCACAGATACGCAGTATTTT.

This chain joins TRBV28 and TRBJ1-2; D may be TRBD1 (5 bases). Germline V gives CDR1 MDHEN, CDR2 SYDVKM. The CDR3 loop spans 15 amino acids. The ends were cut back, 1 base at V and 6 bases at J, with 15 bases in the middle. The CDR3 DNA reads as TGTGCCAGCAGTTTATCTCCCTCGGGGACGGATGGCTACACCTTC. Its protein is CASSLSPSGTDGYTF.

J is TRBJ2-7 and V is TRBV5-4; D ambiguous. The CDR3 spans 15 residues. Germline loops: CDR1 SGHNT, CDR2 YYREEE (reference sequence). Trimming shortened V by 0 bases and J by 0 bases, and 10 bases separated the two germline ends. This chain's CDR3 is CASSLAPANSYEQYF. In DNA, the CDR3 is TGTGCCAGCAGCTTGGCACCAGCCAACTCCTACGAGCAGTACTTC.

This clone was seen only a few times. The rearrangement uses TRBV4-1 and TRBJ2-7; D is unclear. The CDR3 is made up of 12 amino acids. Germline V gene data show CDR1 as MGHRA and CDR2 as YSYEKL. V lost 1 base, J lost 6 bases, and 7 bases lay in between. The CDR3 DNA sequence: TGCGCCAGCAGCCAAGGTGGAATCGAGCAGTACTTC. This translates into CASSQGGIEQYF.

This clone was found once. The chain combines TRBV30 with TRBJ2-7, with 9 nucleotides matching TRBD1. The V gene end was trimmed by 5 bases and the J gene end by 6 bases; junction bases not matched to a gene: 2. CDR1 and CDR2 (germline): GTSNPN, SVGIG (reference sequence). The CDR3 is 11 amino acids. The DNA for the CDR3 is TGTGCCTGGGGACAGGGGCGCGAGCAGTACTTC. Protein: CAWGQGREQYF.

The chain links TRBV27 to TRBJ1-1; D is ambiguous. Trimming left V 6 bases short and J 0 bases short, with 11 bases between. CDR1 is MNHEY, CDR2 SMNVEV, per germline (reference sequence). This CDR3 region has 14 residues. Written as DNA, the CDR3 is TGTGCCAGCAGCCCAGTGGGCATGAACACTGAAGCTTTCTTT. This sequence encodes CASSPVGMNTEAFF.

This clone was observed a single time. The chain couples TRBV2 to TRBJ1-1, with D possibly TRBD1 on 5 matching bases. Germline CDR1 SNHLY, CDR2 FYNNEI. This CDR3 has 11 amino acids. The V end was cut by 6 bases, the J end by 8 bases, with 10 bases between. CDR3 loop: CASSWTPEAFF. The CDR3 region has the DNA TGTGCCAGCAGCTGGACACCCGAAGCTTTCTTT.

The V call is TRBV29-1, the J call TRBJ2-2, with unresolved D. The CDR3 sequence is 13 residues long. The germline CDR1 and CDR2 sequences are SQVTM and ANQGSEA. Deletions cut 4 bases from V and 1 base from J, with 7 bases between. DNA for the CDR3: TGCAGCGTTGTCCCAGGGAACACCGGGGAGCTGTTTTTT. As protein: CSVVPGNTGELFF.

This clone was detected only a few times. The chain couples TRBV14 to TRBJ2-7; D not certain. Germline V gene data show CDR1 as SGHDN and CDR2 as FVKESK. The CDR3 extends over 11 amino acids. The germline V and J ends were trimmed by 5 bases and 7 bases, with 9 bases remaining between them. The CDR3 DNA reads TGTGCCAGCAGCGCTGGTTGGGAGCAGTACTTC. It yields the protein CASSAGWEQYF.

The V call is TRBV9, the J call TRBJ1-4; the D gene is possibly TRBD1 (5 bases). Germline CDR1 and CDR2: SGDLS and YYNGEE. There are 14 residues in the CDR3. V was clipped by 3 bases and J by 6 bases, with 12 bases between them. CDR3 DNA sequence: TGTGCCAGCAGCGGTAGTGGGGGTCATGAAAAACTGTTTTTT. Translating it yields CASSGSGGHEKLFF.

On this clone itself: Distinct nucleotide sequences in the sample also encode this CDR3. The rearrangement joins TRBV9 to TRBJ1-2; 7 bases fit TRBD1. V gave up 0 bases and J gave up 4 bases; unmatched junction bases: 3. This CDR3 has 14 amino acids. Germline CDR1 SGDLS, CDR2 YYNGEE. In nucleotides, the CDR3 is TGTGCCAGCAGCGTAGGAGGGGGCACCTATGGCTACACCTTC. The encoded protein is CASSVGGGTYGYTF.

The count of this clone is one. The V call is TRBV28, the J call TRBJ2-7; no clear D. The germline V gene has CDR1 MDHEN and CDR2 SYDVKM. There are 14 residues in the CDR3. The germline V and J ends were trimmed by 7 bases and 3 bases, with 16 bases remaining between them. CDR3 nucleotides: TGTGCCAGCAATCTCCGAGGCGGATACTACGAGCAGTACTTC. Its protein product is CASNLRGGYYEQYF.

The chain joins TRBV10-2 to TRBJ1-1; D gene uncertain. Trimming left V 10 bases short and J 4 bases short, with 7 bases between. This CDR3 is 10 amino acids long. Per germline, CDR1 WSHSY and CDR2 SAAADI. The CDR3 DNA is TGCGCCACCTGGAGCACTGAAGCTTTCTTT. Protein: CATWSTEAFF.

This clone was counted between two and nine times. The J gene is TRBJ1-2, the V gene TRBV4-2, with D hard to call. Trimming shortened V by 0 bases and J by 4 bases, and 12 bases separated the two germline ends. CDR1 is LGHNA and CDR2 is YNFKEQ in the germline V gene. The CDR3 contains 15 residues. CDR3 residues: CASSQELGNGYGYTF. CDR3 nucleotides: TGTGCCAGCAGCCAAGAGTTAGGCAACGGCTATGGCTACACCTTC.

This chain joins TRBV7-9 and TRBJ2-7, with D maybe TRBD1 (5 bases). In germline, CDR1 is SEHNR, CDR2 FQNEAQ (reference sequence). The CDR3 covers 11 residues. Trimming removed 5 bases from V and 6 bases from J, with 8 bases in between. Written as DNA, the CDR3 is TGTGCCAGCAGCGCAGGGCTCGAGCAGTACTTC. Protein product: CASSAGLEQYF.

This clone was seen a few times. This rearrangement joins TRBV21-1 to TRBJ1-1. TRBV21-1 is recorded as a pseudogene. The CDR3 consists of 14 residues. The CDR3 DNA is TGTGCCAGCAGCTCCCGGGGGGGTGGCACTGAAGCTTTCTTT. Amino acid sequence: CASSSRGGGTEAFF.

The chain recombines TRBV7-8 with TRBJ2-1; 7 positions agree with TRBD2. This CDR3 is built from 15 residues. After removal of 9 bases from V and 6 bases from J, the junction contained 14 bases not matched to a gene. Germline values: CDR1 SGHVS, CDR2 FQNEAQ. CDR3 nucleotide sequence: TGTGCCAGTCTCTCGGGCGGGAGTGAAGGCAATGAGCAGTTCTTC. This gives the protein CASLSGGSEGNEQFF.

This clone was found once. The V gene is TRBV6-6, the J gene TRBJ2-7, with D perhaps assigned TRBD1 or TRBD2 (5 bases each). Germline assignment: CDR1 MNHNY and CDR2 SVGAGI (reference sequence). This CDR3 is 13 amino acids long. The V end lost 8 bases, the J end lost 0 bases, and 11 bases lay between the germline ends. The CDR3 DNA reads TGTGCCAGCGGGGGATTTGCCTCCTACGAGCAGTACTTC. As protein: CASGGFASYEQYF.

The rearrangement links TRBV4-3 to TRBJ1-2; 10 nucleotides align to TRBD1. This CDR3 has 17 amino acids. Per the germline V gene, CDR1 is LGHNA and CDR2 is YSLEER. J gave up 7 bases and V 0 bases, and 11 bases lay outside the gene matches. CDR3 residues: CASSQDLRTGGTGGYTF. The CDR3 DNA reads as TGCGCCAGCAGCCAAGATCTCCGGACAGGGGGGACTGGTGGCTACACCTTC.

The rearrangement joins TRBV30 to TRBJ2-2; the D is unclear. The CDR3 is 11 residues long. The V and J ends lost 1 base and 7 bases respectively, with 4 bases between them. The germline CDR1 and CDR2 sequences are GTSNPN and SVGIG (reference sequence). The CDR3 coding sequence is TGTGCCTGGAGTGGTATCGGGGAGCTGTTTTTT. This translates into CAWSGIGELFF. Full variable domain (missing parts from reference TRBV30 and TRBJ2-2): SQTIHQWPATLVQPVGSPLSLECTVEGTSNPNLYWYRQAAGRGLQLLFYSVGIGQISSEVPQNLSASRPQDRQFILSSKKLLLSDSGFYLCAWSGIGELFFGEGSRLTVL.

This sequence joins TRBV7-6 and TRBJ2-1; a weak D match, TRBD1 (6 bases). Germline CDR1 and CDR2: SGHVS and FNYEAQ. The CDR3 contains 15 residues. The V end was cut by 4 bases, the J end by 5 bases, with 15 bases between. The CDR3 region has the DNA TGTGCCAGCAGCTCCTCACAGGGATTAGACAATGAGCAGTTCTTC. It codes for CASSSSQGLDNEQFF.